These 26 T cell receptor beta chains share one sample of origin, sequenced in a study of blood T cell repertoires in COVID-19. This table comes from immunoSEQ multiplex PCR, and its TCRdb copy is limited to in-frame clones, with some not included. The data show 350,000 to 450,000 clones, 85% seen once. What was sequenced was peripheral blood. These receptors originate from a woman aged 18-29 years with acute or convalescent COVID-19.

The chain is built from TRBV27 and TRBJ2-2; 7 bases are a match to TRBD1. V was pared by 4 bases and J by 6 bases, with 8 bases of the junction left unmatched. Germline V CDR1 and CDR2: MNHEY, SMNVEV (reference sequence). The CDR3 sequence is 15 residues long. The CDR3 region is CASSSGQVRAGELFF. The CDR3 nucleotides read TGTGCCAGCAGTTCCGGACAGGTCCGGGCCGGGGAGCTGTTTTTT.

V usage is TRBV4-2 and J usage is TRBJ2-3; 11 positions agree with TRBD2. The CDR3 totals 21 residues. CDR1 is LGHNA and CDR2 is YNFKEQ in the germline V gene. V shed 0 bases and J 0 bases; nucleotides not matched to a gene: 14. In nucleotides, the CDR3 is TGTGCCAGCAGCCAAGATGGAGGGCCTTTAGCGGGGGGGCGCAGCACAGATACGCAGTATTTT. Amino acids: CASSQDGGPLAGGRSTDTQYF.

This chain connects TRBV6-5 to TRBJ2-7, with 10 bases matching TRBD2. The germline V gene encodes CDR1 MNHEY and CDR2 SVGAGI. The CDR3 has 14 residues. V lost 11 bases and J lost 1; bases outside the gene matches: 8. CDR3 nucleotide sequence: TGTGCCTCTCGCGTACTAGCGGGGTCCTACGAGCAGTACTTC. This translates into CASRVLAGSYEQYF.

The V gene is TRBV2, the J gene TRBJ1-2; no clear D gene. CDR3 length: 12 amino acids. Germline CDR1 reads SNHLY; CDR2 reads FYNNEI. V gave up 6 bases and J gave up 3 bases, with 8 bases separating them. DNA for the CDR3: TGTGCCAGCAGCCTAAATTACTATGGCTACACCTTC. Its translation is CASSLNYYGYTF.

The chain has TRBV28 and TRBJ1-5, with no clear D. CDR1 is MDHEN, CDR2 SYDVKM, per germline. CDR3 length: 15 amino acids. V was clipped by 5 bases and J by 3 bases, with 14 bases between them. In nucleotides, the CDR3 is TGTGCCAGCAGTCTCGGCCAGGCCCTCAATCAGCCCCAGCATTTT. Its translation is CASSLGQALNQPQHF.

The rearrangement uses TRBV9 and TRBJ2-5; TRBD1 aligns across 8 bases. Per germline, CDR1 SGDLS and CDR2 YYNGEE. V shed 0 bases, J shed 2 bases, and the junction held 0 bases outside the gene matches. This CDR3 region has 14 residues. Written as DNA, the CDR3 is TGTGCCAGCAGCGTAGACAGGGGGCAAGAGACCCAGTACTTC. Translating it yields CASSVDRGQETQYF.

This sequence joins TRBV9 and TRBJ1-5; D ambiguous. The V gene lost 0 bases and the J gene lost 2 bases, with 9 bases spanning the gap. Germline loops: CDR1 SGDLS, CDR2 YYNGEE. The CDR3 loop spans 15 amino acids. The CDR3 region is CASSVDWGGNQPQHF. The CDR3 coding sequence is TGTGCCAGCAGCGTAGATTGGGGAGGCAATCAGCCCCAGCATTTT.

V and J are TRBV5-1 and TRBJ2-1, with 10 nucleotides matching TRBD2. The germline V gene has CDR1 SGHRS and CDR2 YFSETQ. The CDR3 has 14 amino acids. With V trimmed by 7 bases and J by 7 bases, 8 bases remained unmatched. CDR3 in amino acids: CASGLAGVLNEQFF. The CDR3 DNA sequence: TGCGCCAGCGGGCTAGCGGGAGTCTTGAATGAGCAGTTCTTC.

The DNA for the CDR3 is TGCGCCAGCAGCCAAGGTGGACTAGCGGGAAGCACAGATACGCAGTATTTT. It specifies CASSQGGLAGSTDTQYF. The gene calls are TRBV4-1 and TRBJ2-3; TRBD2 matches at 12 bases. Germline CDR1 reads MGHRA; CDR2 reads YSYEKL. The V and J ends lost 1 base and 0 bases, in that order; junction bases with no gene match: 2. The CDR3 loop spans 17 amino acids.

V usage is TRBV5-4 and J usage is TRBJ1-1, with D possibly matching TRBD1 (6 bases). Germline lookup yields CDR1 SGHNT and CDR2 YYREEE (reference sequence). The V end was cut by 4 bases, the J end by 6 bases, with 13 bases between. This CDR3 is 13 amino acids long. The CDR3 protein is CASSPLPGAEAFF. The CDR3 DNA follows: TGTGCCAGCAGCCCCCTACCAGGGGCTGAAGCTTTCTTT.

Notes on this clone: The sample has other DNA sequences that encode this CDR3 too. V is TRBV24-1 and J is TRBJ2-5; the match to TRBD1 covers 7 bases. The CDR3 runs to 14 residues. Trimming removed 4 bases from V and 1 base from J; junction bases left unmatched: 2. CDR1 is KGHDR, CDR2 SFDVKD, per germline. This chain's CDR3 is CATSEAGGQETQYF. The CDR3 DNA is TGTGCCACCAGTGAGGCAGGGGGCCAAGAGACCCAGTACTTC.

This chain joins TRBV4-1 and TRBJ1-1, with D possibly matching TRBD1 (5 bases). V shed 0 bases and J shed 0 bases, with 14 bases lying between them. This CDR3 has 17 residues. Germline V lookup: CDR1 MGHRA, CDR2 YSYEKL. The CDR3 nucleotides are TGCGCCAGCAGCCAAGATGAAGTAGGGGTGATGAACACTGAAGCTTTCTTT. It translates to CASSQDEVGVMNTEAFF.

This chain links TRBV6-5 with TRBJ2-3; D gene unclear. Germline assignment: CDR1 MNHEY and CDR2 SVGAGI. Between the trimmed V and J ends, which lost 4 bases and 2 bases, there was a span of 10 bases. The CDR3 is 14 residues long. CDR3 sequence: CASSSLEDTDTQYF. CDR3 bases: TGTGCCAGCAGTTCGTTAGAGGACACAGATACGCAGTATTTT.

This rearrangement joins TRBV5-6 to TRBJ1-1, with D tentatively TRBD1 (5 bases). Germline-derived CDR1 and CDR2 are SGHDT and YYEEEE. The CDR3 totals 13 residues. Trimming cost V 3 bases and J 6 bases, with 12 bases left between them. CDR3 region: CASSYGGGAEAFF. The CDR3 DNA reads TGTGCCAGCAGCTATGGCGGGGGGGCTGAAGCTTTCTTT.

This clone has only one observation. The V and J genes are TRBV2 and TRBJ1-1; D remains ambiguous. The germline V gene has CDR1 SNHLY and CDR2 FYNNEI. This CDR3 region has 12 residues. The V end lost 7 bases, the J end lost 3 bases, and 9 bases lay between the germline ends. CDR3: CASKEGDTEAFF. DNA for the CDR3: TGTGCCAGCAAAGAGGGTGACACTGAAGCTTTCTTT.

CDR3 DNA sequence: TGTGCCAGCAGTTACTTGTCAGGTCACCCCTACGAGCAGTACTTC. Translation gives CASSYLSGHPYEQYF. The chain is built from TRBV6-5 and TRBJ2-7; D gene unclear. V was trimmed by 1 base and J by 2 bases, leaving 12 bases between them. The CDR3 loop spans 15 amino acids. Germline loops: CDR1 MNHEY, CDR2 SVGAGI.

This clone appeared once. The chain recombines TRBV6-1 with TRBJ2-5, with 11 bases aligning to TRBD2. The J segment lost 5 bases and the V segment lost 1 base, leaving 9 bases of the junction unmatched. CDR3 length equals 17 residues. Germline assignment: CDR1 MNHNS and CDR2 SASEGT. The CDR3 DNA follows: TGTGCCAGCAGTGAAGTAGCTAGCGGGGGGCTGGGGGAGACCCAGTACTTC. Amino acids: CASSEVASGGLGETQYF.

This rearrangement joins TRBV6-5 to TRBJ2-3; D may be TRBD1 (6 bases). The V end lost 3 bases, the J end lost 0 bases, and 13 bases lay between the germline ends. CDR1 and CDR2 from the germline V gene are MNHEY and SVGAGI. The CDR3 is 16 residues long. This CDR3 reads CASSYLRDTSTDTQYF. CDR3 DNA: TGTGCCAGCAGTTATCTACGGGACACTAGCACAGATACGCAGTATTTT.

Here the CDR3 reads CASSRGDDEQFF. CDR3 in DNA: TGTGCCAGCAGCCGGGGAGACGATGAGCAGTTCTTC. The chain is built from TRBV5-5 and TRBJ2-1; the D gene is possibly TRBD2 (5 bases). CDR3 size: 12 residues. Trimming stripped 4 bases from V and 8 bases from J, with 10 bases between. Germline lookup yields CDR1 SGHKS and CDR2 YYEKEE (reference sequence).

The gene calls are TRBV5-1 and TRBJ1-1; D gene uncertain. This CDR3 has 15 residues. V lost 4 bases to trimming and J lost 7 bases, with 20 bases between them. Germline V gene sequence: CDR1 SGHRS, CDR2 YFSETQ. CDR3 sequence reads: CASSIVGPPEGEAFF. The DNA of the CDR3 is TGCGCCAGCAGCATAGTCGGGCCGCCTGAGGGTGAAGCTTTCTTT.

J is TRBJ1-5 and V is TRBV2; D possibly corresponds to TRBD1 (5 bases). The germline gives CDR1 SNHLY, CDR2 FYNNEI. The CDR3 is 13 amino acids. V lost 8 bases, J lost 2 bases, and 10 bases lay in between. The CDR3 region has the DNA TGTGCCAGCGGGGGGGTGGGCAATCAGCCCCAGCATTTT. Translating it yields CASGGVGNQPQHF. The entire variable domain, with the rest obtained from reference TRBV2 and TRBJ1-5, is as follows: EPEVTQTPSHQVTQMGQEVILRCVPISNHLYFYWYRQILGQKVEFLVSFYNNEISEKSEIFDDQFSVERPDGSNFTLKIRSTKLEDSAMYFCASGGVGNQPQHFGDGTRLSIL.

The chain combines TRBV7-2 with TRBJ1-2, with a tentative D call TRBD1 (5 bases). V lost 7 bases to trimming and J lost 0 bases, with 15 bases between them. The CDR3 runs 15 residues. Germline V CDR1 and CDR2: SGHTA, FQGNSA. The CDR3 is CASTPLDRANYGYTF. DNA for the CDR3: TGTGCCAGCACCCCTCTTGACAGAGCTAACTATGGCTACACCTTC.

The rearrangement uses TRBV10-3 and TRBJ2-5; D possibly corresponds to TRBD1 (6 bases). The CDR3 sequence is 15 residues long. Germline-derived CDR1 and CDR2 are ENHRY and SYGVKD. The V end lost 6 bases, the J end lost 7 bases, and 21 bases lay between the germline ends. CDR3 loop: CAISAAKIQGGTQYF. The DNA of the CDR3 is TGTGCCATCAGCGCAGCTAAAATACAGGGTGGGACCCAGTACTTC.

The chain recombines TRBV9 with TRBJ2-6; D is unclear. Germline V gene sequence: CDR1 SGDLS, CDR2 YYNGEE. V shed 0 bases and J shed 4 bases, with 8 bases lying between them. The CDR3 has 15 residues. The chain's CDR3 is CASSVGGSGANVLTF. DNA of the CDR3: TGTGCCAGCAGCGTAGGAGGTTCCGGGGCCAACGTCCTGACTTTC.

The rearrangement joins TRBV7-9 to TRBJ1-5; D is undetermined. Trimming took 7 bases from V and 0 from J, leaving 4 bases between them. The CDR3 is made up of 12 amino acids. In germline, CDR1 is SEHNR, CDR2 FQNEAQ (reference sequence). CDR3 nucleotide sequence: TGTGCCAGCACCTATAGCAATCAGCCCCAGCATTTT. It specifies CASTYSNQPQHF.

The chain has TRBV11-2 and TRBJ1-1; 7 nucleotides align to TRBD1. Per the germline V gene, CDR1 is SGHAT and CDR2 is FQNNGV. Trimming took 1 base from V and 3 from J; bases not matched to a gene: 5. CDR3 size: 15 residues. The CDR3 region has the DNA TGTGCCAGCAGCTTAGGCGGGACAGCTGACACTGAAGCTTTCTTT. Translating it yields CASSLGGTADTEAFF.